This is a list of T cell receptor beta chains from one sample in a study of cytomegalovirus exposure and HLA in healthy donors. Assay: immunoSEQ multiplex PCR; the TCRdb copy retains only in-frame clones and omits some. Seen here are approximately 100,000 clones, roughly 63% observed once, and the top ten hold under 6.5%. The sample consisted of PBMCs. The receptors were sampled from a woman between 65 and 79 years old in good health and CMV-seropositive. Each CDR3 is given with its conserved first and last residue. Not every row has a clone size; where given, it reads once, few, many or a size class.

>once|TRBV1|TRBJ2-3
CTSSLAPVPLGQTPSTDTQYF
>NA|TRBV4-1|TRBJ2-3
CASSQDGTGGSTDTQYF
>few|TRBV4-1|TRBJ2-1
CASSPLGTSGGAGEQFF
>NA|TRBV4-1|TRBJ2-1
CASSQDLAGAYNEQFF
>NA|TRBV28|TRBJ1-1
CASKRVGTEAFF
>NA|TRBV7-3|TRBJ2-2
CASSIPSSGGNTGELFF
>NA|TRBV6-6|TRBJ2-1
CASIQDTYNEQFF
>NA|TRBV5-6|TRBJ2-7
CASSSSLAGLYEQYF
>once|TRBV29-1|TRBJ2-3
CSLRASADTQYF
>NA|TRBV5-4|TRBJ1-2
CASSLLGPSAGYTF
>few|TRBV19|TRBJ1-2
CASSKGDSYGYTF
>few|TRBV5-8|TRBJ2-7
CASSRDSSSYEQYF
>NA|TRBV4-1|TRBJ2-1
CASSQVTSGGNNEQFF
>NA|TRBV19|TRBJ1-4
CASSPGTGGEKLFF
>NA|TRBV4-1|TRBJ1-2
CASSHVPSGDRGNYGYTF
>few|TRBV7-9|TRBJ2-1
CASSADLGNEQFF
>NA|TRBV5-1|TRBJ1-1
CASSSAGTGSNEAFF
>NA|TRBV30|TRBJ2-7
CAWSPGGYEQYF